This TCR beta chain was obtained from a study of sequential checkpoint blockade in melanoma. For the study at large: DNA from 90 to 100 pretreatment tumor samples underwent TCRβ immunosequencing. Approximately 20 patients had tumor biopsies before treatment and at week 13. Whole-study results and caveats: In arm A, pretreatment tumor clonality was associated with response.

Profiled with immunoSEQ multiplex PCR; TCRdb holds only in-frame clones, not every one. The data hold 10,000 to 15,000 clones, with 20% to 30% observed a single time. A note on this clone: Its antigen is undetermined.

Germline CDR1 reads WSHSY; CDR2 reads SAAADI. This CDR3 contains 12 residues. Trimming removed 4 bases at V and 5 bases at J, with 8 bases between. Documented treatment: randomized to nivolumab then ipilimumab (arm A) or the reverse (arm B). V usage is TRBV10-2 and J usage is TRBJ1-2, with D possibly matching TRBD1 (5 bases). The clonotype was recovered from a human donor with melanoma. Sample: tumor tissue (inferred from file names), taken from a patient given nivolumab and ipilimumab in sequence. This CDR3 is CASSGSGYGYTF. The CDR3 bases are TGCGCCAGCAGTGGATCAGGGTATGGCTACACCTTC.